What follows are 14 T cell receptor beta chains derived from one specimen sequenced in a study of cytomegalovirus exposure and HLA in healthy donors. The PCR ran on 60 Vbeta and 13 Jbeta primers. Produced via immunoSEQ multiplex PCR; TCRdb's table is partial and in-frame only. This table holds approximately 240,000 clones, 82% found once. The source material was PBMCs. These receptors were obtained from a woman between 40 and 50 years old in good health and CMV-seronegative.

The chain recombines TRBV7-9 with TRBJ1-5, with no clear D. The germline V gene has CDR1 SEHNR and CDR2 FQNEAQ (reference sequence). Trimming removed 5 bases from V and 5 bases from J, with 10 bases in between. This CDR3 is 13 amino acids long. Here the CDR3 reads CASSQGRDQPQHF. CDR3 bases: TGTGCCAGCAGCCAAGGGCGGGATCAGCCCCAGCATTTT. The full variable domain, its missing parts supplied by reference TRBV7-9 and TRBJ1-5, is DTGVSQNPRHKITKRGQNVTFRCDPISEHNRLYWYRQTLGQGPEFLTYFQNEAQLEKSRLLSDRFSAERPKGSFSTLEIQRTEQGDSAMYLCASSQGRDQPQHFGDGTRLSIL.

The J gene is TRBJ2-2, the V gene TRBV5-1; TRBD2 matches 8 bases. Germline V gene data show CDR1 as SGHRS and CDR2 as YFSETQ. V lost 4 bases to trimming and J lost 4 bases; unmatched junction nucleotides: 6. This CDR3 spans 15 amino acids. CDR3 residues: CASSGRGGATGELFF. The CDR3 nucleotides read TGCGCCAGCAGCGGACGGGGGGGCGCCACCGGGGAGCTGTTTTTT.

The genes are TRBV10-2 and TRBJ1-1; 7 positions match TRBD1. This CDR3 contains 14 residues. V shed 4 bases, J shed 4 bases, and the junction held 6 bases outside the gene matches. The germline V gene has CDR1 WSHSY and CDR2 SAAADI. The DNA for the CDR3 is TGCGCCAGCAGTGTGACAGGGAAGGGCACTGAAGCTTTCTTT. Translation: CASSVTGKGTEAFF.

The CDR3 loop reads CASSVRSNYGYTF. The CDR3 DNA reads TGTGCCAGCAGTGTCAGGTCGAACTATGGCTACACCTTC. The rearrangement joins TRBV25-1 to TRBJ1-2; D remains unclear. Germline V lookup: CDR1 MGHDK, CDR2 SYGVNS. This CDR3 has 13 residues. V lost 4 bases, J lost 2 bases, and 8 bases lay in between.

This clone appeared once. The chain employs TRBV28 and TRBJ2-3; the match to TRBD1 covers 7 bases. Germline assignment: CDR1 MDHEN and CDR2 SYDVKM. J gave up 2 bases and V 10 bases, and 3 bases lay outside the gene matches. The CDR3 is 12 residues long. The CDR3, as DNA: TGTGCCATACAGGGGTTCACAGATACGCAGTATTTT. Residues: CAIQGFTDTQYF.

This chain connects TRBV2 to TRBJ2-4; 7 bases map to TRBD2. The CDR3 length is 16 residues. Per the germline V gene, CDR1 is SNHLY and CDR2 is FYNNEI. The ends lost 10 bases at V and 3 bases at J; junction bases unmatched: 15. The CDR3 DNA sequence: TGTGCCATCGGCCGACCGGGGGGATCGGGCAAAAACATTCAGTACTTC. The encoded protein is CAIGRPGGSGKNIQYF.

A word on this clone: The same CDR3 also results from other DNA sequences found in this sample. The chain has TRBV5-6 and TRBJ2-3, with no clear D. Germline V CDR1 and CDR2: SGHDT, YYEEEE. Trimming stripped 5 bases from V and 5 bases from J, with 6 bases between. This CDR3 contains 11 residues. The DNA for the CDR3 is TGTGCCAGCAGTCTCAGAGATACGCAGTATTTT. It encodes CASSLRDTQYF.

V gene TRBV9 combines with J gene TRBJ2-7, with 7 bases identical to TRBD2. Unmatched junction bases numbered 11, after V lost 4 bases and J lost 7 bases. The CDR3 runs to 14 residues. CDR1 and CDR2 from the germline V gene are SGDLS and YYNGEE. This CDR3 reads CASSLAGGMREQYF. The CDR3 coding sequence is TGTGCCAGCAGCTTAGCCGGGGGGATGAGGGAGCAGTACTTC.

The chain recombines TRBV20-1 with TRBJ1-1; 7 positions agree with TRBD1. CDR1 is DFQATT and CDR2 is SNEGSKA in the germline V gene (reference sequence). V trimming: 5 bases; J trimming: 5 bases; junction bases outside the gene matches: 2. The CDR3 spans 11 residues. The CDR3 region is CSASGGTEAFF. The CDR3 nucleotides read TGCAGTGCTTCAGGGGGGACTGAAGCTTTCTTT.

J is TRBJ2-7 and V is TRBV2; maybe TRBD1 (6 bases). This CDR3 has 13 amino acids. Germline CDR1 SNHLY, CDR2 FYNNEI. V lost 5 bases and J 4 bases, leaving 12 bases between the germline ends. CDR3 protein: CASSRDTQYEQYF. The CDR3 DNA reads TGTGCCAGCAGTCGGGACACTCAGTACGAGCAGTACTTC. Variable domain in full (rest from reference TRBV2 and TRBJ2-7): EPEVTQTPSHQVTQMGQEVILRCVPISNHLYFYWYRQILGQKVEFLVSFYNNEISEKSEIFDDQFSVERPDGSNFTLKIRSTKLEDSAMYFCASSRDTQYEQYFGPGTRLTVT.

The rearrangement uses TRBV27 and TRBJ2-7; D may be TRBD1 (6 bases). Germline V CDR1 and CDR2: MNHEY, SMNVEV (reference sequence). The CDR3 totals 14 residues. V was shortened by 4 bases and J by 3 bases, with 13 bases between the two germline ends. The CDR3 DNA reads as TGTGCCAGCAGTTCCCTGACAGGCCTCTACGAGCAGTACTTC. Residues: CASSSLTGLYEQYF.

The V gene is TRBV27, the J gene TRBJ1-4, with D unresolved. CDR3 length: 13 amino acids. Per germline, CDR1 MNHEY and CDR2 SMNVEV (reference sequence). With 6 bases removed from V and 8 bases from J, the gap between germline ends came to 13 bases. The CDR3 reads CASRMRREEKLFF. CDR3 DNA: TGTGCCAGCAGAATGCGGCGGGAGGAAAAACTGTTTTTT. The complete variable domain, with remaining parts taken from reference TRBV27 and TRBJ1-4, reads EAQVTQNPRYLITVTGKKLTVTCSQNMNHEYMSWYRQDPGLGLRQIYYSMNVEVTDKGDVPEGYKVSRKEKRNFPLILESPSPNQTSLYFCASRMRREEKLFFGSGTQLSVL.

This chain uses TRBV7-2 with TRBJ1-1, with 9 nucleotides matching TRBD1. CDR1 and CDR2 (germline): SGHTA, FQGNSA. The V segment lost 5 bases and the J segment 9 bases; nucleotides outside the gene matches: 10. This CDR3 contains 14 residues. For the CDR3, the DNA is TGTGCCAGCAGCCCTACAGGGGGCGTACCCCAAGCTTTCTTT. Amino acid sequence: CASSPTGGVPQAFF.

V gene TRBV28 combines with J gene TRBJ1-1; maybe TRBD1 (6 bases). CDR1 and CDR2 (germline): MDHEN, SYDVKM. V lost 5 bases to trimming and J lost 1 base, with 17 bases between them. The CDR3 spans 16 residues. The CDR3 spells CASSLLQGKGNTEAFF. DNA of the CDR3: TGTGCCAGCAGTCTCCTCCAGGGGAAGGGGAACACTGAAGCTTTCTTT.